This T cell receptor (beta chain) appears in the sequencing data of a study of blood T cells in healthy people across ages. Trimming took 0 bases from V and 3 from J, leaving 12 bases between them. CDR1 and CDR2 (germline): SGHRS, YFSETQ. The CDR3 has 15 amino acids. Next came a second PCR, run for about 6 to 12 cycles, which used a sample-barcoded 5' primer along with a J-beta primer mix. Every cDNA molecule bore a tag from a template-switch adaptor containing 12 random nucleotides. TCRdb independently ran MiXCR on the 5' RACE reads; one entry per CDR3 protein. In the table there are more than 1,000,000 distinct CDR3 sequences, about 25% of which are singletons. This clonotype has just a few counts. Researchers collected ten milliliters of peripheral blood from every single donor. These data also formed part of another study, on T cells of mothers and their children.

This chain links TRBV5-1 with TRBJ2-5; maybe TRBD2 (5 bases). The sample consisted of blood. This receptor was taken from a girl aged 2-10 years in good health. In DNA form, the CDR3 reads TGCGCCAGCAGCTTGGGTGAGGGATTGGAAGAGACCCAGTACTTC. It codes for CASSLGEGLEETQYF.